Included here is one T cell receptor (beta chain) sequence, with context. This table comes from immunoSEQ multiplex PCR, and its TCRdb copy is limited to in-frame clones, with some not included. There are around 300,000 clones in the sample; about 86% occur only once, and around 1% lies in the top ten. The sample originates from a study of cytomegalovirus exposure and HLA in healthy donors. This CDR3 contains 15 residues. The germline gives CDR1 LGHNT, CDR2 FRNRAP. J lost 5 bases, V lost 5 bases, and 7 bases had no gene match. The specimen was PBMCs. The TCR was taken from a woman aged 18-29 years in good health and CMV-seronegative. This chain links TRBV12-5 with TRBJ2-7; 12 bases map to TRBD1. The CDR3 DNA reads as TGTGCTAGTGGTCCGGGACAGGGGGCGTATGACGAGCAGTACTTC. Translated: CASGPGQGAYDEQYF. The full variable domain, with the rest looked up from reference TRBV12-5 and TRBJ2-7, is DARVTQTPRHKVTEMGQEVTMRCQPILGHNTVFWYRQTMMQGLELLAYFRNRAPLDDSGMPKDRFSAEMPDATLATLKIQPSEPRDSAVYFCASGPGQGAYDEQYFGPGTRLTVT.